Listed here are 4 T cell receptor beta chains from one sample, sequenced in a study of CD8 T cells in Susac syndrome. With random hexamers, reverse transcription was performed on roughly 0.5 to 1 ug of RNA. TCRdb re-derived calls from the immunoSEQ multiplex PCR reads in MiXCR, one entry per CDR3 protein. The sample lists more than 150,000 distinct CDR3 sequences, roughly 96% occurring once. Sequenced: CD4+ T cells from PBMCs. The origin of the receptors is a human donor with Susac syndrome.

The chain couples TRBV29-1 to TRBJ1-2; no definite D call. This CDR3 has 13 amino acids. The germline V gene has CDR1 SQVTM and CDR2 ANQGSEA. The V and J ends lost 3 bases and 4 bases respectively, with 12 bases between them. The DNA of the CDR3 is TGCAGCGTTGACAACCTCAATGGCTATGGCTACACCTTC. Translated, it gives CSVDNLNGYGYTF. Filled out from reference TRBV29-1 and TRBJ1-2, the complete variable domain reads SAVISQKPSRDICQRGTSLTIQCQVDSQVTMMFWYRQQPGQSLTLIATANQGSEATYESGFVIDKFPISRPNLTFSTLTVSNMSPEDSSIYLCSVDNLNGYGYTFGSGTRLTVV.

This chain joins TRBV11-1 and TRBJ2-5; the D gene is possibly TRBD2 (6 bases). With 5 bases removed from V and 5 bases from J, the gap between germline ends came to 15 bases. This CDR3 spans 14 amino acids. CDR1 and CDR2 from the germline V gene are SGHAT and FQDESV (reference sequence). This chain's CDR3 is CASSPRAGLETQYF. The CDR3 DNA is TGTGCCAGCAGCCCGAGGGCGGGATTGGAGACCCAGTACTTC.

This sequence joins TRBV12-3 or TRBV12-4 and TRBJ2-1; 13 bases are a match to TRBD2. CDR3 length equals 15 residues. Germline trimming cut 5 bases from V and 5 bases from J; bases unmatched to any gene: 3. CDR3 bases: TGTGCCAGCAGTAAACTAGCGGGGGGGCACAATGAGCAGTTCTTC. Amino acid sequence: CASSKLAGGHNEQFF.

This clonotype was seen a single time. The chain has TRBV9 and TRBJ1-1; D ambiguous. There are 15 residues in the CDR3. V shed 0 bases and J shed 1 base, with 10 bases lying between them. Germline assignment: CDR1 SGDLS and CDR2 YYNGEE. This chain's CDR3 is CASSVVGSGNTEAFF. For the CDR3, the DNA is TGTGCCAGCAGCGTAGTGGGGAGTGGGAACACTGAAGCTTTCTTT. The full variable domain, rest sourced from reference TRBV9 and TRBJ1-1, is DSGVTQTPKHLITATGQRVTLRCSPRSGDLSVYWYQQSLDQGLQFLIQYYNGEERAKGNILERFSAQQFPDLHSELNLSSLELGDSALYFCASSVVGSGNTEAFFGQGTRLTVV.